The 10 T cell receptor beta chains given below trace back to one sample, sequenced in a study of blood T cell repertoires in COVID-19. Sequencing was performed with immunoSEQ multiplex PCR; in TCRdb, only in-frame clones are kept and a portion is missing. The data contain 140,000 to 150,000 clones, 80% to 90% of them singletons. The sequenced sample was peripheral blood. These receptors were obtained from a human donor in a cohort sampled during active COVID-19.

The chain recombines TRBV10-3 with TRBJ2-5, with 15 bases lining up with TRBD2. From germline, CDR1 is ENHRY and CDR2 SYGVKD. V lost 4 bases and J lost 4; bases outside the gene matches: 7. The CDR3 has 17 amino acids. CDR3 loop: CAISGTSGGASGETQYF. The DNA of the CDR3 is TGTGCCATCAGTGGGACTAGCGGGGGGGCCAGTGGAGAGACCCAGTACTTC.

The chain combines TRBV7-2 with TRBJ1-2, with unresolved D. This CDR3 has 13 residues. V was shortened by 5 bases and J by 7 bases, with 14 bases between the two germline ends. Germline V gene sequence: CDR1 SGHTA, CDR2 FQGNSA. The CDR3 reads CASSPGPGIGYTF. As DNA, the CDR3 is TGTGCCAGCAGCCCAGGCCCAGGAATTGGCTACACCTTC.

This clone was seen a handful of times. J is TRBJ1-1 and V is TRBV3-1 (or the pseudogene TRBV3-2); D might be TRBD1 (5 bases). Trimming stripped 1 base from V and 14 bases from J, with 14 bases between. There are 12 residues in the CDR3. Germline V gene sequence: CDR1 LGHDT, CDR2 YNNKEL (reference sequence). In DNA form, the CDR3 reads TGTGCCAGCAGCCAAGGCGTTGATAAGGGGTTCTTT. It specifies CASSQGVDKGFF.

This rearrangement joins TRBV29-1 to TRBJ1-2; D might be TRBD1 (5 bases). This CDR3 contains 11 residues. Between the trimmed V and J ends, which lost 7 bases and 3 bases, there was a span of 9 bases. Germline loops: CDR1 SQVTM, CDR2 ANQGSEA. CDR3 amino acids: CSGLGDYGYTF. The CDR3 DNA reads as TGCAGCGGCCTAGGGGACTATGGCTACACCTTC.

The sample holds a few counts of this clone. V gene TRBV9 combines with J gene TRBJ2-1, with TRBD1 matching 10 bases. This CDR3 spans 14 amino acids. The junction had 3 bases not matched to a gene; V was cut back by 3 bases and J by 6 bases. Germline V gene sequence: CDR1 SGDLS, CDR2 YYNGEE. The CDR3, as DNA: TGTGCCAGCAGCGCCGGACAGGGGGGCAATGAGCAGTTCTTC. Its protein is CASSAGQGGNEQFF.

The chain recombines TRBV5-1 with TRBJ2-5; 8 nucleotides align to TRBD1. Germline CDR1 SGHRS, CDR2 YFSETQ. With 4 bases clipped from V and 5 bases from J, the junction kept 7 bases outside the gene matches. This CDR3 contains 14 residues. CDR3 coding DNA: TGCGCCAGCAGCCCCACAGGGGGTATCGAGACCCAGTACTTC. It encodes CASSPTGGIETQYF.

This clone has only one observation. Here the CDR3 reads CAISPPENYGYTF. In DNA form, the CDR3 reads TGTGCCATCAGTCCCCCAGAAAACTATGGCTACACCTTC. V and J are TRBV10-3 and TRBJ1-2; no definite D call. Germline V gives CDR1 ENHRY, CDR2 SYGVKD. V was trimmed by 5 bases and J by 2 bases, leaving 9 bases between them. The CDR3 has 13 amino acids.

The chain couples TRBV28 to TRBJ2-7; TRBD1 aligns across 9 bases. Per germline, CDR1 MDHEN and CDR2 SYDVKM. This CDR3 spans 18 amino acids. The V gene end was trimmed by 6 bases and the J gene end by 4 bases; junction bases not matched to a gene: 19. The CDR3 DNA sequence: TGTGCCAGCAGCCCCCGCGACCTCGGGACAGGGATTAAATACGAGCAGTACTTC. Translated, it gives CASSPRDLGTGIKYEQYF. Combining the CDR3 with reference TRBV28 and TRBJ2-7 gives the whole variable domain DVKVTQSSRYLVKRTGEKVFLECVQDMDHENMFWYRQDPGLGLRLIYFSYDVKMKEKGDIPEGYSVSREKKERFSLILESASTNQTSMYLCASSPRDLGTGIKYEQYFGPGTRLTVT.

The V call is TRBV9, the J call TRBJ1-2, with 7 bases that match TRBD1. The CDR3 runs to 15 residues. After removal of 0 bases from V and 8 bases from J, the junction contained 10 bases not matched to a gene. Germline CDR1 SGDLS, CDR2 YYNGEE. The CDR3 bases are TGTGCCAGCAGCGTAGAACCGACAGGGTGGACGGGCTACACCTTC. It is translated as CASSVEPTGWTGYTF.

The chain couples TRBV19 to TRBJ1-5, with a tentative D call TRBD1 (5 bases). The CDR3 spans 14 residues. The germline V gene encodes CDR1 LNHDA and CDR2 SQIVND (reference sequence). V lost 3 bases and J lost 7, with 13 bases in between. CDR3 sequence (DNA): TGTGCCAGTAGTATGGCAGGGAAGGGACAGCCCCAGCATTTT. Its translation is CASSMAGKGQPQHF.